This T cell receptor (beta chain) originates from a study of blood T cell repertoires in COVID-19. This CDR3 has 15 residues. Unmatched junction bases numbered 12, after V lost 5 bases and J lost 6 bases. Germline loops: CDR1 SGHTA, CDR2 FQGNSA. In the authors' workflow: From reference gene primer amplification, estimates of nucleated cell counts were derived. The table came from immunoSEQ multiplex PCR; TCRdb's copy has only in-frame clones and leaves some out. The V and J calls and clone size are taken from that table; D and trimming were inferred from the DNA. The sample yields 290,000 or so clones, about nine tenths seen once.

The receptor was derived from a woman aged 18-30 years who had recovered from COVID-19. The chain uses TRBV7-2 and TRBJ1-2; 7 bases fit TRBD1. Sequencing input: PBMCs or T cells enriched from blood (not recorded which). DNA for the CDR3: TGTGCCAGCAGCGCCCTACGACAGGGTTCGGATGGCTACACCTTC. It specifies CASSALRQGSDGYTF. Filled out from reference TRBV7-2 and TRBJ1-2, the complete variable domain reads GAGVSQSPSNKVTEKGKDVELRCDPISGHTALYWYRQSLGQGLEFLIYFQGNSAPDKSGLPSDRFSAERTGGSVSTLTIQRTQQEDSAVYLCASSALRQGSDGYTFGSGTRLTVV.